A single sample is the source of the 4 T cell receptor beta chains below, sequenced in a study of T cells expressing NK-cell markers. Using the 5' RACE reads, TCRdb records one entry per CDR3 protein without DNA. This specimen shows about 400,000 distinct CDR3 sequences; the ten leading clones hold around 10%. Sequencing was done on a sample of blood T cells: a sorted CD56 or NKG2C T cell subset, CD4+ or CD8+ T cells, or bulk PBMC T cells (not recorded which). These receptor sequences come from a woman aged 45-65 years in good health.

The chain uses TRBV3-1 and TRBJ2-1; the TCRdb D gene call, TRBD2, has no DNA to confirm it. Germline V gene lookup returns CDR1 LGHDT and CDR2 YNNKEL (reference sequence). This CDR3 is 16 amino acids long. CDR3 sequence: CASSPPASRSYNEQFF.

The gene calls are TRBV28 and TRBJ1-4; TCRdb gives TRBD1 as the D gene, but with no DNA this cannot be confirmed. The CDR3 spans 15 residues. Per germline, CDR1 MDHEN and CDR2 SYDVKM. CDR3 protein: CASSPTVYKDEKLFF.

The chain couples TRBV28 to TRBJ1-2; checking the TCRdb D call of TRBD1 is not possible without DNA. The CDR3 runs 13 residues. The V gene's germline CDR1 is MDHEN and CDR2 SYDVKM. The CDR3 sequence is CAIETGANYGYTF.

The V call is TRBV29-1, the J call TRBJ1-2. The length of the CDR3 is 13 residues. From germline, CDR1 is SQVTM and CDR2 ANQGSEA. CDR3 protein: CSARIGLLDGYTF.